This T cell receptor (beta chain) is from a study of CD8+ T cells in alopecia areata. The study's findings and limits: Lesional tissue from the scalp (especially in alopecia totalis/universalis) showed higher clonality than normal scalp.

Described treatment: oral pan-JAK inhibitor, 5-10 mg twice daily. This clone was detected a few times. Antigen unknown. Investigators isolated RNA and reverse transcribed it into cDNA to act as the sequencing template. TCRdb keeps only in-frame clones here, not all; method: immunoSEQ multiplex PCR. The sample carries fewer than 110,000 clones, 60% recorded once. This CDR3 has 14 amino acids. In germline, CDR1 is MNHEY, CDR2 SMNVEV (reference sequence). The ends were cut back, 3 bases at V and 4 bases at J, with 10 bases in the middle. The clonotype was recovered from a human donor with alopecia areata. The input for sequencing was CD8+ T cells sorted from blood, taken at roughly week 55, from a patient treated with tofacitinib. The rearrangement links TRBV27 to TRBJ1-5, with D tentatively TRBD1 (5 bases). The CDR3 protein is CASSFSDTNQPQHF. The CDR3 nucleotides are TGTGCCAGCAGTTTCTCGGACACAAATCAGCCCCAGCATTTT.